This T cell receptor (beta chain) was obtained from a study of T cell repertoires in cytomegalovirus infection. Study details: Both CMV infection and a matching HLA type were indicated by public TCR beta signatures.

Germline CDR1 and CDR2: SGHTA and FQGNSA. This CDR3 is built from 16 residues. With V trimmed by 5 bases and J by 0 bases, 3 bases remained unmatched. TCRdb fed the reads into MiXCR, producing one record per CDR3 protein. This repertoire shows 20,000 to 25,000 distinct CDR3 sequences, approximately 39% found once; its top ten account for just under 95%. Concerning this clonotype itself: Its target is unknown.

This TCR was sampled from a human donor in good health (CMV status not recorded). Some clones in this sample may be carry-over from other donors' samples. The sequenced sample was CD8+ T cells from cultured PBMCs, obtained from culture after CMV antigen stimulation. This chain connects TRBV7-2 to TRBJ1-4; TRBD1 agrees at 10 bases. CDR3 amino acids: CASSRDRGPTNEKLFF. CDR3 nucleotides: TGTGCCAGCAGCAGAGACAGGGGGCCAACTAATGAAAAACTGTTTTTT.